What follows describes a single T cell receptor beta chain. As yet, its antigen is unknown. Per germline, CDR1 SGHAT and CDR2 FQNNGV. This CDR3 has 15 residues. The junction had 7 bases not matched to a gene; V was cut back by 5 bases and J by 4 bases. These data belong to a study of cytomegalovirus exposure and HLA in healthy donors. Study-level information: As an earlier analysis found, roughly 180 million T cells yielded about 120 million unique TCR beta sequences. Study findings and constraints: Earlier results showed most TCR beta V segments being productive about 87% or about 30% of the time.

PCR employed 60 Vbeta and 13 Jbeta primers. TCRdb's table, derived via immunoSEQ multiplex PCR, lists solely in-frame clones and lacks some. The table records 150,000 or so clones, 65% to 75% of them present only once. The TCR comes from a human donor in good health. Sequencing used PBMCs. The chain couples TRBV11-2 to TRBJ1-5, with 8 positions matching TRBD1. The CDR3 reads CASSPDRGRNQPQHF. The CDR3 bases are TGTGCCAGCAGCCCCGACAGGGGTAGGAATCAGCCCCAGCATTTT.